This T cell receptor (beta chain) was obtained from a study of T cells in Graves' hyperthyroidism and ophthalmopathy. Amplification of TCR beta CDR3 regions was performed using RNA transcripts as template. Carried out on the TCR CDR3, a first-round RT-PCR used the HTBI primer set. TCRdb itself ran the multiplex PCR reads through MiXCR, one entry per CDR3 protein. The top ten hold 12% of the sample, which has hundreds of thousands of distinct CDR3 sequences, 14% seen once. Germline CDR1 is SGHDT and CDR2 is YYEEEE. V lost 3 bases and J lost 0, with 9 bases in between. The CDR3 extends over 14 amino acids. This clonotype was observed a few times. Its antigen is currently unknown. For ophthalmopathy patients, the Clinical Activity Score was at least 3 and the NOSPECS grade at least 4; duration was under 3 months. Whole-study findings and limits: Most clonotypes that expanded in the thyroid above 0.001 also showed up in blood. A 13 V-J signature model discriminated ophthalmopathy versus stable hyperthyroidism.

Sequences were obtained from blood. The V and J genes are TRBV5-6 and TRBJ1-2; D perhaps matches TRBD1 (5 bases). The TCR originated in a woman between 45 and 60 years old with Graves' ophthalmopathy. DNA for the CDR3: TGTGCCAGCAGCTCGGACACCTCTAACTATGGCTACACCTTC. Encoded protein: CASSSDTSNYGYTF. Full variable domain (remainder filled in from reference TRBV5-6 and TRBJ1-2): DAGVTQSPTHLIKTRGQQVTLRCSPKSGHDTVSWYQQALGQGPQFIFQYYEEEERQRGNFPDRFSGHQFPNYSSELNVNALLLGDSALYLCASSSDTSNYGYTFGSGTRLTVV.